This T cell receptor (beta chain) derives from a study of shared clonotypes between healthy human individuals (dated by TCRdb to 2020 to 2021). Looking at the study overall: A couple of women and three men aged 18 to 49 years were included in the cohort. To increase sequencing depth and limit assay-specific biases, different laboratories used diverse techniques to prepare libraries and sequence TCR repertoires. The study deeply sequenced blood TCR repertoires of five healthy adults to estimate repertoire size and the extent of clonotype sharing between individuals. For each donor, CD4 naive and CD4 memory were each run on three plates, CD8 naive on two plates, and CD8 memory on one plate. Each donor's leukapheresis produced roughly between roughly 0.85 and 9 billion PBMCs.

A remark on this clone: This receptor's antigen is unknown. Per-nucleotide qualities are absent, and no much larger clonotype sits a single base away.

Using the deep immunoSEQ assay, TCR CDR3 regions were amplified from genomic DNA by multiplex PCR. For each cell subset, the extracted genomic DNA was distributed evenly across all wells of several immunoSEQ 96-well plates, and each plate served as one replicate. For sorted subsets, around 0.2 ug of genomic DNA, equivalent to 25,000 to 35,000 T cell genomes, went into each replicate PCR. Purified libraries were quantified with a Qubit 3.0 fluorometer, sized on a Bioanalyzer 2100, and re-quantified with the KAPA Library Quantification kit. Each immunoSEQ 96-well plate was sequenced on its own single-read 150-cycle Illumina NextSeq 550 flow cell. The published analysis was carried out like this. Because only junctional sequences without quality scores were contained in the immunoSEQ output, filtering matching that applied to full-length reads could not be performed. Sequences were annotated with PyIR, a Python wrapper for IgBLAST v1.9, using IMGT germline references to assign V/J genes and CDR3. Reads with weak V/J assignments (E-value above 1e-6), missing CDR3, stop codons, out-of-frame junctions, or ambiguous translated residues were removed. V3J clonotypes were defined as sequences sharing the same inferred V gene, J gene, and CDR3 amino acid sequence. Percentage overlap between repertoires was calculated by dividing the number of shared unique clonotypes by the size of the smaller repertoire. Richness of each repertoire was evaluated using RTK rarefaction, the Chao1 estimator, and Recon v2.1 estimates of unobserved clonotypes. For all TCRbeta clonotypes obtained by the gDNA method from four donors, generation probabilities were computed with OLGA. Imported from immuneACCESS, the table was reduced by TCRdb to in-frame sequences with V and J called. These copies leave out some clones; in studies compared against another copy, an unresolved V gene accounts for under half, and the cause of the remainder is not known. That table supplies the V and J calls and clone size; D and trimming were determined from the DNA. Within this sample are some 2.1 million clones, with roughly 94% of them counted one time only. Jointly, the top ten make up approximately 0.13% of the sample.

Study-wide conclusions, independent of this receptor: Compared with non-shared clonotypes, the clonotypes found in all four sorted-subset donors had higher generation probabilities. Because the study included only a small number of donors, the genetic and exposure-history diversity represented was limited. Pairwise subsampling indicated that sequencing depth was expected to affect the degree of clonotype sharing among donors. Sampling was restricted to blood, and TCR repertoires in tissue are likely to differ from TCR repertoires in blood. Naive subsets generally had larger estimated clonotype richness than memory subsets did. Even with the large sequencing depth, rarefaction of the sorted-subset datasets indicated that sequencing was incomplete. Sharing across several donors was observed for approximately 5% of naive CD4, 3% to 3.5% of naive CD8, around 2.5% of memory CD4, and about 0.39% of memory CD8 clonotypes.

Healthy HIV-negative adults with no recently reported acute infections or vaccinations were included as donors. Only Caucasian adults living in Nashville, Tennessee, USA were represented among the donors. Magnetic negative selection was used to enrich CD4+ T cells, after which naive cells were positively selected on CD45RA and the negative fraction became the memory subset. Blood was obtained by leukapheresis, after which PBMCs were separated by Ficoll-Histopaque density gradient centrifugation and cryopreserved in liquid nitrogen vapor phase. Analytical flow cytometry was used to check the purity and quantity of each magnetically sorted T cell population. Genomic DNA was isolated from each sorted fraction and quantified by UV absorbance on a Nanodrop 2000c. Per the germline V gene, SGHDT is the CDR1 and YYEEEE is the CDR2. The CDR3 holds 16 amino acids from the cysteine to the phenylalanine. Just the 48-base CDR3 DNA is kept, in frame starting at base 1. V was cut back by 1 base and J by 0 bases, leaving a gap of 11 bases between them.

Recombination connected TRBV5-6 to TRBJ1-3; TRBD1 is a possible D gene, resting on 5 matching bases. Sequencing input: naive CD4+ T cells sorted from blood. Sample cell subset or site, as interpreted from the label and publication: CD45RA+ positively selected. This receptor was identified in a man younger than 35 in good health. The DNA is as follows: TGTGCCAGCAGCTTGAAACAGGCCAACTCTGGAAACACCATATATTTT. Translated, it reads CASSLKQANSGNTIYF.